The 7 T cell receptor beta chains given below trace back to one sample, sequenced in a study of PD-1 blockade in classical Hodgkin lymphoma. The protocol was immunoSEQ multiplex PCR, while the TCRdb copy is restricted to in-frame clones and leaves out a portion. The sample consists of 25,000 to 30,000 clones, roughly nine tenths of them appearing once. Noted time point: newly diagnosed, previously untreated cHL patient sample. Sequenced input: peripheral blood mononuclear cells (PBMCs). All receptors derive from a human donor with classical Hodgkin lymphoma.

The J gene is TRBJ2-4, the V gene TRBV10-1; no reliable D call. Germline CDR1 WNHNN, CDR2 SYGVQD (reference sequence). This CDR3 contains 15 residues. V dropped 0 bases and J dropped 1 base, with 7 bases sitting between them. CDR3 protein: CASSESALAKNIQYF. CDR3 bases: TGCGCCAGCAGTGAGTCCGCTCTGGCCAAAAACATTCAGTACTTC.

This clone has a handful of counts. The chain joins TRBV6-5 to TRBJ2-7; 9 bases fit TRBD2. The CDR3 consists of 15 residues. CDR1 and CDR2 from the germline V gene are MNHEY and SVGAGI. With 0 bases clipped from V and 0 bases from J, the junction kept 0 bases outside the gene matches. The CDR3 DNA follows: TGTGCCAGCAGTTACTCTAGCGGGGGCTCCTACGAGCAGTACTTC. Protein product: CASSYSSGGSYEQYF.

The gene calls are TRBV7-2 and TRBJ2-3; 10 nucleotides align to TRBD2. Trimming removed 5 bases from V and 1 base from J; junction bases left unmatched: 9. The CDR3 loop spans 17 amino acids. The V gene's germline CDR1 is SGHTA and CDR2 FQGNSA. CDR3 in amino acids: CASSPGYGTSGTDTQYF. The CDR3 DNA is TGTGCCAGCAGCCCAGGGTACGGGACTAGCGGCACAGATACGCAGTATTTT.

This clone was observed a few times. The chain combines TRBV11-2 with TRBJ2-7, with 11 positions matching TRBD1. The CDR3 is 14 residues long. Germline CDR1 and CDR2: SGHAT and FQNNGV. After removal of 6 bases from V and 0 bases from J, the junction contained 1 base not matched to a gene. The CDR3 here is CASRGQGGSYEQYF. As DNA, the CDR3 is TGTGCCAGCAGGGGACAGGGGGGCTCCTACGAGCAGTACTTC.

This rearrangement joins TRBV5-6 to TRBJ2-3; no clear D gene. CDR1 is SGHDT and CDR2 is YYEEEE in the germline V gene. There are 15 residues in the CDR3. V shed 1 base and J shed 2 bases, with 11 bases lying between them. The CDR3 DNA sequence: TGTGCCAGCAGCTTGAGGGTCGACCTCACAGATACGCAGTATTTT. Amino acids: CASSLRVDLTDTQYF.

The rearrangement links TRBV18 to TRBJ1-3, with 7 bases fitting TRBD1. V was clipped by 6 bases and J by 1 base; unmatched bases: 6. CDR3 length equals 15 residues. Germline lookup yields CDR1 KGHSH and CDR2 LQKENI. CDR3 sequence: CASSPRGQSGNTIYF. The CDR3 nucleotides are TGTGCCAGCTCCCCAAGGGGGCAGTCTGGAAACACCATATATTTT.

This clone was picked up one time. The chain has TRBV28 and TRBJ2-1, with 13 nucleotides matching TRBD2. This CDR3 is built from 16 residues. V lost 8 bases to trimming and J lost 6 bases; unmatched junction nucleotides: 10. Germline values: CDR1 MDHEN, CDR2 SYDVKM. Here the CDR3 DNA reads TGTGCCAGCGGCGCTCCCCGGACTAGCGGGAGCAATGAGCAGTTCTTC. This sequence encodes CASGAPRTSGSNEQFF.